This T cell receptor beta chain was recovered during a study of spatial heterogeneity in lung cancer. Time point indicated: sample taken at primary tumor resection. 72 TRACERx patients with early, untreated non-small cell lung cancer donated samples. Every TCR cDNA molecule carried a tag that served as a unique molecular identifier. TCRdb called the 5' RACE reads again in MiXCR, with one record for every CDR3 protein. This sample carries approximately 22,000 distinct CDR3 sequences, around 5.8% of them seen once, and the ten largest clones take 30% to 40%. The length of the CDR3 is 12 residues. V lost 0 bases and J 7 bases, leaving 10 bases between the germline ends. Germline V CDR1 and CDR2: DFQATT, SNEGSKA (reference sequence). This clonotype has a count of ten or more.

Material: PBMCs, obtained at surgery. The TCR was taken from a male donor with early-stage non-small cell lung cancer. The gene calls are TRBV20-1 and TRBJ2-7, with D perhaps matching TRBD1 or TRBD2 (5 bases each). CDR3 nucleotide sequence: TGCAGTGCTAGAGACAGGGACCGGGAGCAGTACTTC. This codes for CSARDRDREQYF.